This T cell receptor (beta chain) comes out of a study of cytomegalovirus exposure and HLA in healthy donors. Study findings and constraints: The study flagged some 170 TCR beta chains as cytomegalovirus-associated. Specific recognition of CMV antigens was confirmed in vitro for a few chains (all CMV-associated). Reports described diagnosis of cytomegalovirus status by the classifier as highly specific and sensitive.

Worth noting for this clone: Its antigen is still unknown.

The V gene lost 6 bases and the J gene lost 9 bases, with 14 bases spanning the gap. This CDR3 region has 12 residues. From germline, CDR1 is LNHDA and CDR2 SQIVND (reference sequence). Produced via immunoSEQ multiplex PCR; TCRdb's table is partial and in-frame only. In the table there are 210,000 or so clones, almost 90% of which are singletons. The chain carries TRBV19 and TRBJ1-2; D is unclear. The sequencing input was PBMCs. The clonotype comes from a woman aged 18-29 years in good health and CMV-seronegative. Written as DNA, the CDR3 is TGTGCCAGTAGACTACTTTCGGGGAGCTACACCTTC. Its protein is CASRLLSGSYTF.